One and the same sample provided the 16 T cell receptor beta chains below, sequenced in a study of response to subunit inactivated influenza vaccine. A single record per CDR3 protein comes from TCRdb applying MiXCR to the RT-PCR reads. The sample shows a few hundred thousand distinct CDR3 sequences, roughly 15% of them seen only once. This specimen consisted of PBMCs from blood, obtained 11 to 12 days after vaccination. These receptor sequences come from a man aged 45-65 years who received an inactivated influenza vaccine.

V usage is TRBV11-2 and J usage is TRBJ2-4; maybe TRBD2 (6 bases). The V end lost 3 bases, the J end lost 0 bases, and 24 bases lay between the germline ends. Per the germline V gene, CDR1 is SGHAT and CDR2 is FQNNGV. CDR3 size: 20 residues. For the CDR3, the DNA is TGTGCCAGCAGCTTCTTTACCCGTGGCGGGGCAAGGCTAGCCAAAAACATTCAGTACTTC. Protein product: CASSFFTRGGARLAKNIQYF.

V usage is TRBV20-1 and J usage is TRBJ2-1; D gene uncertain. Per the germline V gene, CDR1 is DFQATT and CDR2 is SNEGSKA (reference sequence). Trimming pared 3 bases from V and 2 bases from J, leaving 8 bases between. This CDR3 has 13 amino acids. Here the CDR3 reads CSASVSAYNEQFF. CDR3 in DNA: TGCAGTGCTAGCGTGAGTGCCTACAATGAGCAGTTCTTC.

This chain uses TRBV6-1 with TRBJ2-7, with 7 positions matching TRBD2. This CDR3 spans 17 amino acids. Trimming at V came to 6 bases and at J to 0 bases, leaving 14 bases not matched to a gene. Germline V CDR1 and CDR2: MNHNS, SASEGT. This CDR3 is CASRPTLAGVNSYEQYF. The CDR3 DNA follows: TGTGCCAGCAGACCGACATTAGCGGGCGTAAACTCCTACGAGCAGTACTTC.

The CDR3 reads CASRTGQTSTDTQYF. CDR3 coding DNA: TGTGCCAGCAGGACCGGACAGACATCCACAGATACGCAGTATTTT. This rearrangement joins TRBV7-2 to TRBJ2-3, with D possibly matching TRBD1 (6 bases). Trimming pared 6 bases from V and 2 bases from J, leaving 15 bases between. The germline CDR1 and CDR2 sequences are SGHTA and FQGNSA. This CDR3 region has 15 residues.

The genes are TRBV20-1 and TRBJ1-1; 9 bases fit TRBD1. Germline lookup yields CDR1 DFQATT and CDR2 SNEGSKA (reference sequence). The junction had 3 bases not matched to a gene; V was cut back by 6 bases and J by 1 base. This CDR3 spans 13 amino acids. CDR3 coding DNA: TGCAGTGCAAAGACAGGGGGGAACACTGAAGCTTTCTTT. Protein: CSAKTGGNTEAFF.

The V call is TRBV7-6, the J call TRBJ2-2, with D perhaps TRBD2 (5 bases). This CDR3 comprises 13 residues. The germline gives CDR1 SGHVS, CDR2 FNYEAQ. V shed 9 bases and J shed 10 bases, with 18 bases lying between them. The DNA for the CDR3 is TGTGCCAGTGCCGGGGAACCACTGGCGGAGCTGTTTTTT. Translation gives CASAGEPLAELFF.

With regard to this clonotype: A read error may account for a junction end that differs from germline. The rearrangement joins TRBV7-7 to TRBJ2-3, with D perhaps matching TRBD1 or TRBD2 (5 bases each). Germline values: CDR1 SSHAT, CDR2 FNYEAQ (reference sequence). This CDR3 comprises 16 residues. The CDR3 spells CASSFRDRIPTDTQYF. In DNA, the CDR3 is TGTGCTAGCAGCTTTCGGGACCGAATACCCACAGATACGCAGTATTTT.

V usage is TRBV7-9 and J usage is TRBJ2-7, with D possibly called TRBD1 or TRBD2 (7 bases each). The V gene lost 5 bases and the J gene lost 5 bases, with 16 bases spanning the gap. Per the germline V gene, CDR1 is SEHNR and CDR2 is FQNEAQ (reference sequence). The CDR3 is 14 residues long. CDR3 coding DNA: TGTGCCAGCAGCCGACAGGGAGGGGTTAACGAGCAGTACTTC. It encodes CASSRQGGVNEQYF.

This rearrangement joins TRBV5-1 to TRBJ2-7, with D tentatively TRBD1 (6 bases). CDR1 is SGHRS and CDR2 is YFSETQ in the germline V gene. The CDR3 is 16 amino acids. The germline V and J ends were trimmed by 5 bases and 5 bases, with 23 bases remaining between them. The CDR3 nucleotides are TGCGCCAGCAGAACTGCTCCGGGACACCGAGTAGACGAGCAGTACTTC. Protein: CASRTAPGHRVDEQYF.

The V and J genes are TRBV7-3 and TRBJ2-1; 10 bases match TRBD2. Per germline, CDR1 SGHTA and CDR2 FQGTGA. The J segment lost 0 bases and the V segment lost 3 bases, leaving 2 bases of the junction unmatched. The CDR3 is 16 amino acids. The chain's CDR3 is CASSFIAGGSYNEQFF. The CDR3 nucleotides are TGTGCCAGCAGCTTTATAGCGGGAGGCTCCTACAATGAGCAGTTCTTC.

Ten or more counts support this clonotype. The CDR3 region has the DNA TGTGCCAGCAGCTTAACCCTAGCGGGGGGGCGGGGCACAGATACGCAGTATTTT. Residues: CASSLTLAGGRGTDTQYF. The rearrangement links TRBV7-2 to TRBJ2-3; 12 nucleotides line up with TRBD2. The V segment lost 2 bases and the J segment 1 base; nucleotides outside the gene matches: 7. Germline loops: CDR1 SGHTA, CDR2 FQGNSA. The CDR3 has 18 residues.

A few counts support this clonotype. The chain joins TRBV7-2 to TRBJ2-7; D remains ambiguous. CDR1 is SGHTA, CDR2 FQGNSA, per germline. CDR3 size: 13 residues. V shed 5 bases and J shed 6 bases, with 14 bases lying between them. This CDR3 reads CASSLSTASEQYF. In DNA, the CDR3 is TGTGCCAGCAGCCTAAGCACGGCGTCCGAGCAGTACTTC.

This clonotype was counted only a few times. The chain combines TRBV5-1 with TRBJ2-1; 8 nucleotides match TRBD2. Germline CDR1 reads SGHRS; CDR2 reads YFSETQ. Unmatched junction bases numbered 6, after V lost 0 bases and J lost 4 bases. The CDR3 has 16 amino acids. Here the CDR3 DNA reads TGCGCCAGCAGCTTGGAAGCGGCTAGCGGGTACAATGAGCAGTTCTTC. It is translated as CASSLEAASGYNEQFF.

This chain links TRBV11-3 with TRBJ2-2; possible D gene TRBD1, 5 bases. Germline V gives CDR1 SGHNT, CDR2 YENEEA. Between the trimmed V and J ends, which lost 5 bases and 1 base, there was a span of 17 bases. The CDR3 spans 17 residues. In nucleotides, the CDR3 is TGTGCCAGCAGCATCGGACCCGACAGTTTGAACACCGGGGAGCTGTTTTTT. Protein product: CASSIGPDSLNTGELFF.

The DNA of the CDR3 is TGCGCCAGCAGCTTGGCATTTCGGGGTAACTACGAGCAGTACTTC. This gives the protein CASSLAFRGNYEQYF. The chain recombines TRBV5-1 with TRBJ2-7; D perhaps matches TRBD2 (5 bases). The CDR3 totals 15 residues. Trimming cost V 0 bases and J 3 bases, with 13 bases left between them. Germline CDR1 reads SGHRS; CDR2 reads YFSETQ. Looking up the rest from reference TRBV5-1 and TRBJ2-7 gives the full variable domain: KAGVTQTPRYLIKTRGQQVTLSCSPISGHRSVSWYQQTPGQGLQFLFEYFSETQRNKGNFPGRFSGRQFSNSRSEMNVSTLELGDSALYLCASSLAFRGNYEQYFGPGTRLTVT.

V usage is TRBV5-6 and J usage is TRBJ2-3; 9 bases align to TRBD2. CDR3 size: 15 residues. Germline loops: CDR1 SGHDT, CDR2 YYEEEE. With V trimmed by 7 bases and J by 2 bases, 8 bases remained unmatched. The CDR3 loop is CASGLAGENTDTQYF. The DNA of the CDR3 is TGTGCCAGCGGATTAGCGGGGGAGAACACAGATACGCAGTATTTT. Looking up the rest from reference TRBV5-6 and TRBJ2-3 gives the full variable domain: DAGVTQSPTHLIKTRGQQVTLRCSPKSGHDTVSWYQQALGQGPQFIFQYYEEEERQRGNFPDRFSGHQFPNYSSELNVNALLLGDSALYLCASGLAGENTDTQYFGPGTRLTVL.